The 12 T cell receptor beta chains presented below share a single source sample, sequenced in a study of cytomegalovirus exposure and HLA in healthy donors. PCR involved 60 Vbeta and 13 Jbeta primers. This table comes from immunoSEQ multiplex PCR, and its TCRdb copy is limited to in-frame clones, with some not included. Its table lists 70,000 or so clones. The material sequenced was PBMCs. These TCRs come from a boy aged 10-17 years in good health and CMV-seronegative.

This chain uses TRBV7-8 with TRBJ2-2; TRBD2 is a possible D gene (5 bases). V gave up 5 bases and J gave up 2 bases, with 9 bases separating them. Germline CDR1 SGHVS, CDR2 FQNEAQ. This CDR3 is built from 14 residues. The DNA of the CDR3 is TGTGCCAGCAGCGTCGGACTCAACACCGGGGAGCTGTTTTTT. Translating gives CASSVGLNTGELFF.

The V call is TRBV6-5, the J call TRBJ1-2; unclear D gene. The CDR3 is 15 amino acids. The germline V and J ends were trimmed by 6 bases and 1 base, with 15 bases remaining between them. The germline V gene has CDR1 MNHEY and CDR2 SVGAGI. The CDR3 DNA reads as TGTGCCAGCAGGCCCGCAGCCGGAGATAACTATGGCTACACCTTC. It encodes CASRPAAGDNYGYTF.

The chain couples TRBV6-1 to TRBJ1-5, with a tentative D call TRBD1 (6 bases). The CDR3 contains 15 residues. Per germline, CDR1 MNHNS and CDR2 SASEGT. The V end lost 3 bases, the J end lost 5 bases, and 14 bases lay between the germline ends. CDR3 nucleotides: TGTGCCAGCAGTGACCCTGACAGGCTGTATCAGCCCCAGCATTTT. It specifies CASSDPDRLYQPQHF.

This chain links TRBV5-4 with TRBJ1-2; no clear D gene. This CDR3 has 12 residues. V gave up 4 bases and J gave up 8 bases, with 12 bases separating them. Per germline, CDR1 SGHNT and CDR2 YYREEE (reference sequence). For the CDR3, the DNA is TGTGCCAGCAGCCCGCCGGCGGGCGGCTACACCTTC. Encoded protein: CASSPPAGGYTF.

The rearrangement links TRBV4-1 to TRBJ1-5; 8 bases fit TRBD1. The trim removed 5 bases at V and 0 bases at J, leaving 15 bases unmatched. The germline gives CDR1 MGHRA, CDR2 YSYEKL. The CDR3 length is 19 residues. CDR3 region: CASSGRTGSLNYSNQPQHF. CDR3 DNA: TGCGCCAGCAGCGGACGGACAGGGTCCCTTAACTATAGCAATCAGCCCCAGCATTTT.

The chain joins TRBV15 to TRBJ2-1, with 10 bases aligning to TRBD1. With 2 bases clipped from V and 9 bases from J, the junction kept 13 bases outside the gene matches. The germline CDR1 and CDR2 sequences are LNHNV and YYDKDF (reference sequence). The length of the CDR3 is 17 residues. The CDR3 nucleotides are TGTGCCACCAGCAGAATTACCGGGACAGGGGCTTCAGGTGAGCAGTTCTTC. This gives the protein CATSRITGTGASGEQFF.

J is TRBJ2-2 and V is TRBV5-6, with TRBD1 as a possible D gene (6 bases). CDR1 and CDR2 from the germline V gene are SGHDT and YYEEEE. Trimming took 2 bases from V and 4 from J, leaving 9 bases between them. The CDR3 loop spans 14 amino acids. The CDR3 loop is CASSLRTATGELFF. The CDR3 nucleotides are TGTGCCAGCAGCTTACGGACAGCCACCGGGGAGCTGTTTTTT.

Details on this clone: One end of the junction varies from germline; a read error may be responsible. The rearrangement links TRBV30 to TRBJ1-2; 9 bases are shared with TRBD1. The CDR3 sequence is 15 residues long. Per the germline V gene, CDR1 is GTSNPN and CDR2 is SVGIG (reference sequence). CDR3 DNA sequence: TGTGCCGGGAGCGCCCCATATGACAGGGGGGATGGCTACACCTTC. The encoded protein is CAGSAPYDRGDGYTF.

In DNA form, the CDR3 reads TGTGCCAGCAGCTTAGGGGACAGGCTGGACAATGAGCAGTTCTTC. This encodes CASSLGDRLDNEQFF. V and J are TRBV7-9 and TRBJ2-1; 8 nucleotides align to TRBD1. CDR3 length: 15 residues. J was trimmed by 5 bases and V by 1 base; bases with no gene match: 4. Germline CDR1 and CDR2: SEHNR and FQNEAQ (reference sequence).

The genes are TRBV19 and TRBJ2-1; 8 bases are a match to TRBD1. CDR3 length: 13 amino acids. Germline V gives CDR1 LNHDA, CDR2 SQIVND (reference sequence). V shed 8 bases, J shed 6 bases, and the junction held 6 bases outside the gene matches. The CDR3 reads CASGGTGFNEQFF. The CDR3 DNA reads as TGTGCCAGTGGGGGGACAGGCTTCAATGAGCAGTTCTTC.

A word on this clone: The same CDR3 arises from other DNA sequences in this sample as well. V usage is TRBV7-2 and J usage is TRBJ2-3, with unresolved D. The length of the CDR3 is 12 residues. V lost 4 bases and J lost 3, with 5 bases in between. The germline V gene has CDR1 SGHTA and CDR2 FQGNSA. The CDR3, as DNA: TGTGCCAGCAGCTCCTATACAGATACGCAGTATTTT. It is translated as CASSSYTDTQYF.

The chain couples TRBV18 to TRBJ1-1; D perhaps matches TRBD1 (6 bases). The germline V gene encodes CDR1 KGHSH and CDR2 LQKENI. V was clipped by 3 bases and J by 1 base, with 12 bases between them. This CDR3 comprises 15 residues. The CDR3 DNA follows: TGTGCCAGCTCACCCCGACAGGAATCGAACACTGAAGCTTTCTTT. Protein sequence: CASSPRQESNTEAFF. Full variable domain (remainder filled in from reference TRBV18 and TRBJ1-1): NAGVMQNPRHLVRRRGQEARLRCSPMKGHSHVYWYRQLPEEGLKFMVYLQKENIIDESGMPKERFSAEFPKEGPSILRIQQVVRGDSAAYFCASSPRQESNTEAFFGQGTRLTVV.